This TCR beta chain is from a study of T cells in Graves' hyperthyroidism and ophthalmopathy. This clonotype was counted many times. Its antigen is as yet unknown. Diagnostic decisions used clinical symptoms, serum thyroxine and TRAb, thyroid ultrasound and orbital computed tomography. Whole-study results and caveats: Onset of ophthalmopathy came a median about 6.5 months after the model predicted it. Ophthalmopathy was separated from stable hyperthyroidism by a 13 V-J model. Most clonotypes expanded in the thyroid (above 0.001) were also present in blood.

The investigators amplified TCR beta CDR3 regions from RNA transcripts. First-round RT-PCR of the TCR CDR3 relied on the HTBI primer set. TCRdb fed the multiplex PCR reads into MiXCR, producing one record per CDR3 protein. Seen here are roughly 500,000 distinct CDR3 sequences, roughly 50% observed once, and the top ten hold around 17%. Germline-derived CDR1 and CDR2 are WSHSY and SAAADI. Trimming took 4 bases from V and 6 from J, leaving 15 bases between them. The CDR3 has 14 amino acids. Sequenced: peripheral blood or thyroid tissue (not recorded which). The chain employs TRBV10-2 and TRBJ2-5, with a weak D call TRBD2 (5 bases). This clonotype was sampled from an adult woman with Graves' disease, either hyperthyroidism or ophthalmopathy (not recorded which). The CDR3 is CASSVDLSVQTQYF. CDR3 DNA sequence: TGCGCCAGCAGTGTGGACCTTAGCGTTCAGACCCAGTACTTC.